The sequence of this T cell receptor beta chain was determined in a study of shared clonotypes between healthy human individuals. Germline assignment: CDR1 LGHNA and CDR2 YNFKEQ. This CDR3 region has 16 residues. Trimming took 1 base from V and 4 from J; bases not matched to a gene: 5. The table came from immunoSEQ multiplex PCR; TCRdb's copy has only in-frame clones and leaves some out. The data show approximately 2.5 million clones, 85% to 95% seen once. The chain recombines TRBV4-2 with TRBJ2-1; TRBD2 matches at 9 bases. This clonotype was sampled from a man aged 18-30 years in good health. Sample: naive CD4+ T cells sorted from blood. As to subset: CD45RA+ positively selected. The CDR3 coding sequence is TGTGCCAGCAGCCAAGTGACGCTAGCGGGATACAATGAGCAGTTCTTC. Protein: CASSQVTLAGYNEQFF.